One sample yielded the 22 T cell receptor beta chains listed below, sequenced in a study of beta chain features in type 1 diabetes. Since all of the isolated RNA was reverse transcribed, expressed TCRB transcripts were what got sequenced. Clones were sequenced by immunoSEQ multiplex PCR, and TCRdb holds only the in-frame ones, with some missing. The table includes around 250,000 clones, more than 65% detected once. What was sequenced was naive CD4+ T cells from blood. These receptor sequences come from a man aged 30 to 39 in good health.

This clone was observed a handful of times. The chain recombines TRBV7-2 with TRBJ2-3, with 7 bases fitting TRBD1. The CDR3 spans 15 residues. V was pared by 7 bases and J by 0 bases, with 7 bases of the junction left unmatched. Looked up from germline, CDR1 is SGHTA and CDR2 is FQGNSA. Here the CDR3 reads CASTGGRGSTDTQYF. CDR3 DNA: TGTGCCAGCACAGGGGGAAGAGGGAGCACAGATACGCAGTATTTT.

This chain connects TRBV5-1 to TRBJ2-4; the D is unclear. The V end was cut by 5 bases, the J end by 8 bases, with 8 bases between. CDR3 length equals 11 residues. Looked up from germline, CDR1 is SGHRS and CDR2 is YFSETQ. The CDR3 nucleotides read TGCGCCAGCAGGGGTGGGGACATTCAGTACTTC. Protein product: CASRGGDIQYF. Complete variable domain (other parts from reference TRBV5-1 and TRBJ2-4): KAGVTQTPRYLIKTRGQQVTLSCSPISGHRSVSWYQQTPGQGLQFLFEYFSETQRNKGNFPGRFSGRQFSNSRSEMNVSTLELGDSALYLCASRGGDIQYFGAGTRLSVL.

The V gene is TRBV7-9, the J gene TRBJ2-5; D not certain. Germline V lookup: CDR1 SEHNR, CDR2 FQNEAQ (reference sequence). The CDR3 consists of 15 residues. V lost 1 base to trimming and J lost 0 bases, with 9 bases between them. CDR3 DNA: TGTGCCAGCAGCTTAGAGACTGGGTACCAAGAGACCCAGTACTTC. As protein: CASSLETGYQETQYF.

This clone was seen a single time. The chain carries TRBV29-1 and TRBJ2-3; perhaps TRBD2 as D (5 bases). The CDR3 extends over 14 amino acids. Germline assignment: CDR1 SQVTM and CDR2 ANQGSEA. The CDR3 sequence is CSSRGGPSTDTQYF. The CDR3 region has the DNA TGCAGTTCCAGAGGAGGCCCTAGCACAGATACGCAGTATTTT.

J is TRBJ2-4 and V is TRBV2; D call uncertain. Looked up from germline, CDR1 is SNHLY and CDR2 is FYNNEI. CDR3 size: 13 residues. Deletions cut 2 bases from V and 10 bases from J, with 12 bases between. CDR3 sequence reads: CASSEPQKGIQYF. The DNA for the CDR3 is TGTGCCAGCAGTGAACCCCAGAAAGGGATTCAGTACTTC. Together with reference TRBV2 and TRBJ2-4, the CDR3 gives the full variable domain: EPEVTQTPSHQVTQMGQEVILRCVPISNHLYFYWYRQILGQKVEFLVSFYNNEISEKSEIFDDQFSVERPDGSNFTLKIRSTKLEDSAMYFCASSEPQKGIQYFGAGTRLSVL.

The chain links TRBV29-1 to TRBJ1-1; possible D gene TRBD1, 5 bases. The V end lost 7 bases, the J end lost 3 bases, and 12 bases lay between the germline ends. Germline lookup yields CDR1 SQVTM and CDR2 ANQGSEA. This CDR3 is built from 12 residues. CDR3 region: CSGGPGDTEAFF. CDR3 coding DNA: TGCAGCGGCGGGCCGGGGGACACTGAAGCTTTCTTT. Complete variable domain (other parts from reference TRBV29-1 and TRBJ1-1): SAVISQKPSRDICQRGTSLTIQCQVDSQVTMMFWYRQQPGQSLTLIATANQGSEATYESGFVIDKFPISRPNLTFSTLTVSNMSPEDSSIYLCSGGPGDTEAFFGQGTRLTVV.

V usage is TRBV6-5 and J usage is TRBJ1-5; no clear D. V dropped 5 bases and J dropped 3 bases, with 8 bases sitting between them. The CDR3 totals 13 residues. Germline V gene lookup returns CDR1 MNHEY and CDR2 SVGAGI. The CDR3 protein is CASSGRFNQPQHF. In nucleotides, the CDR3 is TGTGCCAGCAGTGGGAGATTCAATCAGCCCCAGCATTTT.

The V gene is TRBV29-1, the J gene TRBJ2-7; TRBD2 is a possible D gene (6 bases). The germline CDR1 and CDR2 sequences are SQVTM and ANQGSEA. Trimming cost V 4 bases and J 5 bases, with 18 bases left between them. There are 14 residues in the CDR3. CDR3 amino acids: CSVGPGLGTHEQYF. Here the CDR3 DNA reads TGCAGCGTTGGACCGGGACTCGGAACCCACGAGCAGTACTTC.

Concerning this clone: This sample includes further DNA sequences coding for the same CDR3. The chain uses TRBV7-2 and TRBJ2-5; D is perhaps TRBD2 (5 bases). Between the trimmed V and J ends, which lost 5 bases and 4 bases, there was a span of 14 bases. The CDR3 covers 14 residues. Germline values: CDR1 SGHTA, CDR2 FQGNSA. The CDR3 here is CASSPPGFGETQYF. CDR3 nucleotide sequence: TGTGCCAGCAGCCCTCCGGGATTCGGAGAGACCCAGTACTTC.

This chain joins TRBV11-2 and TRBJ2-1; 8 nucleotides agree with TRBD2. This CDR3 has 19 residues. Germline lookup yields CDR1 SGHAT and CDR2 FQNNGV. Trimming removed 0 bases from V and 4 bases from J; junction bases left unmatched: 14. CDR3 nucleotide sequence: TGTGCCAGCAGCTTAGATCTGTTCGGGAGGGCCGAGGGGTACAATGAGCAGTTCTTC. Its protein is CASSLDLFGRAEGYNEQFF.

The chain employs TRBV9 and TRBJ2-1, with no clear D. Trimming left V 3 bases short and J 3 bases short, with 7 bases between. Germline CDR1 reads SGDLS; CDR2 reads YYNGEE. The CDR3 is made up of 13 amino acids. CDR3 nucleotides: TGTGCCAGCAGCGGTCCTCTCTACAATGAGCAGTTCTTC. Its translation is CASSGPLYNEQFF.

The rearrangement uses TRBV30 and TRBJ1-1, with no clear D. V lost 2 bases, J lost 0 bases, and 13 bases lay in between. CDR3 length: 15 amino acids. Germline CDR1 is GTSNPN and CDR2 is SVGIG (reference sequence). For the CDR3, the DNA is TGTGCCTGGAGTAGGCCGGGCAGCATGAACACTGAAGCTTTCTTT. Translating it yields CAWSRPGSMNTEAFF.

The V and J genes are TRBV4-1 and TRBJ2-7, with D tentatively TRBD1 (6 bases). This CDR3 has 15 residues. Germline CDR1 MGHRA, CDR2 YSYEKL. Trimming pared 0 bases from V and 2 bases from J, leaving 11 bases between. CDR3 sequence (DNA): TGCGCCAGCAGCCAAGATCCGGGACATCCCTACGAGCAGTACTTC. Residues: CASSQDPGHPYEQYF.

The chain combines TRBV16 with TRBJ2-1; no firm D call. Germline-derived CDR1 and CDR2 are KGHSY and FQNENV. Trimming stripped 1 base from V and 5 bases from J, with 9 bases between. The CDR3 is 14 residues long. CDR3 residues: CASSQFFENNEQFF. The CDR3 DNA sequence: TGTGCCAGCAGCCAATTCTTTGAAAACAATGAGCAGTTCTTC.

The chain combines TRBV7-2 with TRBJ2-1; no clear D gene. The CDR3 totals 13 residues. Germline V gene sequence: CDR1 SGHTA, CDR2 FQGNSA. Trimming removed 5 bases from V and 5 bases from J, with 10 bases in between. DNA for the CDR3: TGTGCCAGCAGCCTGGAGCCGAACAATGAGCAGTTCTTC. Translation: CASSLEPNNEQFF.

V gene TRBV5-1 combines with J gene TRBJ2-2; 10 bases are shared with TRBD2. CDR1 is SGHRS, CDR2 YFSETQ, per germline. The CDR3 loop spans 16 amino acids. V lost 3 bases, J lost 1 base, and 3 bases stayed unmatched. CDR3 DNA: TGCGCCAGCAGCTCCGGACTAGCGGTGAACACCGGGGAGCTGTTTTTT. Protein: CASSSGLAVNTGELFF. The entire variable domain, with the rest obtained from reference TRBV5-1 and TRBJ2-2, is as follows: KAGVTQTPRYLIKTRGQQVTLSCSPISGHRSVSWYQQTPGQGLQFLFEYFSETQRNKGNFPGRFSGRQFSNSRSEMNVSTLELGDSALYLCASSSGLAVNTGELFFGEGSRLTVL.

The chain uses TRBV29-1 and TRBJ2-3, with D tentatively TRBD2 (6 bases). Trimming removed 0 bases at V and 6 bases at J, with 13 bases between. From germline, CDR1 is SQVTM and CDR2 ANQGSEA. The length of the CDR3 is 14 residues. The CDR3 here is CSVEEGTAGDTQYF. Written as DNA, the CDR3 is TGCAGCGTTGAAGAAGGTACGGCGGGGGATACGCAGTATTTT.

V usage is TRBV6-5 and J usage is TRBJ1-2; 8 bases agree with TRBD1. Germline V gives CDR1 MNHEY, CDR2 SVGAGI. This CDR3 comprises 13 residues. V lost 6 bases to trimming and J lost 5 bases; unmatched junction nucleotides: 5. CDR3 coding DNA: TGTGCCAGCAGCGATGGACAGGGATATGGCTACACCTTC. It codes for CASSDGQGYGYTF.

This clone was counted only a few times. The chain couples TRBV29-1 to TRBJ1-5; D might be TRBD1 (6 bases). CDR3 length: 14 amino acids. Germline values: CDR1 SQVTM, CDR2 ANQGSEA. V was trimmed by 5 bases and J by 0 bases, leaving 11 bases between them. The CDR3 region has the DNA TGCAGCGTTCAGGACAGCTATAGCAATCAGCCCCAGCATTTT. Protein sequence: CSVQDSYSNQPQHF.

This clone has just a few counts. The rearrangement links TRBV10-3 to TRBJ2-1; no clear D. The CDR3 runs to 12 residues. Between the trimmed V and J ends, which lost 3 bases and 2 bases, there was a span of 2 bases. From germline, CDR1 is ENHRY and CDR2 SYGVKD. CDR3 sequence: CAISDTYNEQFF. In DNA, the CDR3 is TGTGCCATCAGTGACACCTACAATGAGCAGTTCTTC.

This clone was counted between two and nine times. This chain joins TRBV7-9 and TRBJ2-1; 8 bases align to TRBD1. The CDR3 contains 15 residues. The germline gives CDR1 SEHNR, CDR2 FQNEAQ (reference sequence). V lost 8 bases and J lost 9; bases outside the gene matches: 15. Here the CDR3 reads CASGDRDRSLGEQFF. The CDR3 DNA reads TGTGCCAGCGGGGACCGGGACAGGTCCCTCGGTGAGCAGTTCTTC.

In this sample, this clone turned up a few times. The chain joins TRBV29-1 to TRBJ2-3; 8 bases are a match to TRBD2. The CDR3 is made up of 13 amino acids. CDR1 is SQVTM, CDR2 ANQGSEA, per germline. V trimming: 4 bases; J trimming: 6 bases; junction bases outside the gene matches: 6. The CDR3 nucleotides are TGCAGCGTTGTTACGGGAGGGACCGATACGCAGTATTTT. Translating it yields CSVVTGGTDTQYF.